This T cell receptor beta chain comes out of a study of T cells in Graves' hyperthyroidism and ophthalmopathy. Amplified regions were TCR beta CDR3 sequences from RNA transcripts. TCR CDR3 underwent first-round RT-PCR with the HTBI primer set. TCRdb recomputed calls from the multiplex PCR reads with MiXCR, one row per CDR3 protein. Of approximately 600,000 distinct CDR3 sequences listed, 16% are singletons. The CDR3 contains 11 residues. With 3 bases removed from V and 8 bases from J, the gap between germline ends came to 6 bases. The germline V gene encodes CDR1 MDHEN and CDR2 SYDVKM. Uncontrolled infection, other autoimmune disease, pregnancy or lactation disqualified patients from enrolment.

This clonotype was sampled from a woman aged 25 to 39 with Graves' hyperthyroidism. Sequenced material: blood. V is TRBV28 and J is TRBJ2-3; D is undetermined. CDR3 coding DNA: TGTGCCAGCAGTTTTCTAAGTACGCAGTATTTT. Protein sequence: CASSFLSTQYF.